This T cell receptor (beta chain) stems from a study of blood T cell repertoires in COVID-19. Study context: Whether acute or convalescent, the COVID-19 samples came from the United States, Italy and Spain. Nucleic acid was either cDNA or gDNA, and it came from T cells, B-cell-depleted T cells, or PBMCs.

Per the study methods: Amplifying reference gene primers gave estimates of nucleated cell counts. Data came from immunoSEQ multiplex PCR; TCRdb stores just in-frame clones and leaves some out. V and J calls plus clone size are reproduced from that table; the DNA served to infer D and trimming. In the table there are around 250,000 clones, approximately 87% of which are singletons. This CDR3 contains 12 residues. Trimming pared 3 bases from V and 9 bases from J, leaving 14 bases between. Germline CDR1 is DFQATT and CDR2 is SNEGSKA (reference sequence). This clone was detected a few times. Sequenced: peripheral blood. The clonotype originates from a man aged 55 to 70 with acute or convalescent COVID-19. The chain carries TRBV20-1 and TRBJ1-1; maybe TRBD1 (6 bases). CDR3 loop: CSASGPGHKAFF. CDR3 nucleotides: TGCAGTGCTAGTGGTCCGGGACACAAAGCTTTCTTT.